This TCR beta chain was observed in a study of OX40 agonist ivuxolimab in advanced cancers. The table came from immunoSEQ multiplex PCR; TCRdb's copy has only in-frame clones and leaves some out. The sample has about 61,000 clones, approximately 86% seen once; the top ten hold around 0.5%. The CDR3 spans 15 residues. From germline, CDR1 is MNHNS and CDR2 SASEGT. Deletions cut 6 bases from V and 0 bases from J, with 14 bases between. J is TRBJ2-5 and V is TRBV6-1; D is possibly TRBD1 (5 bases). Sequences were derived from CD4+ or CD8+ T cells sorted from blood, sampled in a trial of the OX40 agonist ivuxolimab. This sequence originates from an adult with an advanced solid tumor such as melanoma, head and neck, liver or kidney cancer. In DNA, the CDR3 is TGTGCCAGCAGCAGGGTTTTTGGGGACCAAGAGACCCAGTACTTC. Protein sequence: CASSRVFGDQETQYF.